This T cell receptor beta chain derives from a study of CD8+CD57+ T cells in acquired aplastic anemia. The germline V gene has CDR1 SEHNR and CDR2 FQNEAQ (reference sequence). V shed 3 bases and J shed 14 bases, with 25 bases lying between them. This CDR3 spans 15 amino acids. Genomic DNA acted as the template from which TCR beta VDJ combination and CDR3 sequence profiling were carried out. TCRdb called the reads again in MiXCR, with one record for every CDR3 protein. Among 200,000 to 300,000 distinct CDR3 sequences, roughly 82% were seen once, and the ten largest hold 42%. Remarks on this clonotype: The antigen is not known.

Sequencing involved patients with CD8+CD57+ cell expansion previously shown by flow cytometry. Everyone among the patients had severe acquired aplastic anemia. Study outcomes and limitations: The number of CD8+ CDR3 sequences shared by patients and controls was roughly 31.

This sequence was found in a human donor with aplastic anemia. The chain carries TRBV7-9 and TRBJ1-1; D uncertain. Sequenced sample: sorted CD4+, CD8+, or CD8+CD57+ T cells (not recorded which) from PBMCs. CDR3: CASSFHRSGKSEEFF. The CDR3 DNA reads as TGTGCCAGCAGCTTTCATAGAAGCGGGAAGAGCGAAGAGTTCTTT.